The 18 T cell receptor beta chains given below trace back to one sample, sequenced in a study of cytomegalovirus exposure and HLA in healthy donors (dated by TCRdb to about 2017). Receptors were amplified or captured by the immunoSEQ multiplex PCR assay. A mixture of 60 forward primers for TCR Vbeta segments and 13 reverse primers for TCR Jbeta segments was used in the multiplex PCR. The table was pulled from immuneACCESS by TCRdb, which kept in-frame rearrangements only. Such tables lose some clones; where checked, under half of the loss comes from unresolved V genes, and the rest has no known cause. Present in this sample are about 94,000 clones, around 73% of which were seen just once. The top ten clonotypes cover around 0.74% of the sample. The sample consisted of PBMCs. These receptors originate from a woman aged 60 to 75 in good health and CMV-seronegative.

This sequence joins TRBV27 and TRBJ1-1; 10 nucleotides align to TRBD1. The CDR3 length is 15 residues. V was clipped by 7 bases and J by 4 bases; unmatched bases: 9. Per the germline V gene, CDR1 is MNHEY and CDR2 is SMNVEV (reference sequence). DNA for the CDR3: TGTGCCAGCACCTATCTGGGGGACAGGGGCACTGAAGCTTTCTTT. Its protein product is CASTYLGDRGTEAFF.

CDR3 loop: CASSPAGNRINEQFF. The DNA for the CDR3 is TGCGCCAGCAGCCCGGCCGGGAATAGGATCAATGAGCAGTTCTTC. The V and J genes are TRBV4-1 and TRBJ2-1; tentative D call: TRBD2 (5 bases). CDR1 and CDR2 from the germline V gene are MGHRA and YSYEKL. V lost 4 bases and J lost 6, with 16 bases in between. The CDR3 has 15 residues.

This clone was counted once. The chain recombines TRBV4-3 with TRBJ2-3; weak D call: TRBD2 (5 bases). CDR3 length: 17 residues. Germline CDR1 LGHNA, CDR2 YSLEER. V shed 2 bases and J shed 3 bases, with 18 bases lying between them. Here the CDR3 DNA reads TGCGCCAGCAGCCAACTAAGTGGTAGTAGGAGGACAGATACGCAGTATTTT. It specifies CASSQLSGSRRTDTQYF.

This clone was found a few times. The CDR3 coding sequence is TGTGCCAGCAGCTTTGGGTGGGAGGACTCTGGAAACACCATATATTTT. Translating it yields CASSFGWEDSGNTIYF. The chain couples TRBV5-4 to TRBJ1-3, with D uncertain. Germline CDR1 is SGHNT and CDR2 is YYREEE (reference sequence). The CDR3 extends over 16 amino acids. V dropped 2 bases and J dropped 0 bases, with 12 bases sitting between them.

The rearrangement uses TRBV6-5 and TRBJ1-1, with D possibly TRBD1 on 6 matching bases. Germline V gene sequence: CDR1 MNHEY, CDR2 SVGAGI. V was pared by 2 bases and J by 4 bases, with 8 bases between. The CDR3 has 13 amino acids. CDR3 nucleotides: TGTGCCAGCAGTTACCGACAGGCCACTGAAGCTTTCTTT. Translated, it gives CASSYRQATEAFF.

V usage is TRBV7-6 and J usage is TRBJ2-5; 7 bases agree with TRBD1. V trimming: 3 bases; J trimming: 0 bases; junction bases outside the gene matches: 7. The V gene's germline CDR1 is SGHVS and CDR2 FNYEAQ. The CDR3 extends over 16 amino acids. CDR3 region: CASSFGQAMYQETQYF. In DNA form, the CDR3 reads TGTGCCAGCAGCTTCGGACAGGCTATGTACCAAGAGACCCAGTACTTC.

Here the CDR3 DNA reads TGTGCCAGCAGTGGGCTACTAGCGGGAGATAACAATGAGCAGTTCTTC. Translation: CASSGLLAGDNNEQFF. The chain employs TRBV6-1 and TRBJ2-1, with 11 positions matching TRBD2. J was trimmed by 5 bases and V by 4 bases; bases with no gene match: 7. This CDR3 spans 16 amino acids. From germline, CDR1 is MNHNS and CDR2 SASEGT.

This clone has a single count. The chain links TRBV6-6 to TRBJ2-5; TRBD1 aligns across 9 bases. This CDR3 region has 13 residues. The V and J ends lost 4 bases and 9 bases, in that order; junction bases with no gene match: 6. Germline CDR1 and CDR2: MNHNY and SVGAGI (reference sequence). The CDR3, as DNA: TGTGCCAGCAGTTCACAGGGGGCAGTGGCCCAGTACTTC. Protein: CASSSQGAVAQYF.

The V gene is TRBV5-6, the J gene TRBJ1-3, with TRBD1 identical over 7 bases. Germline CDR1 reads SGHDT; CDR2 reads YYEEEE. The length of the CDR3 is 16 residues. With 3 bases clipped from V and 4 bases from J, the junction kept 10 bases outside the gene matches. CDR3 coding DNA: TGTGCCAGCAGCTCCTTGGACAGGTCTGGCGGAAACACCATATATTTT. Protein product: CASSSLDRSGGNTIYF.

J is TRBJ1-3 and V is TRBV7-8; TRBD1 matches at 9 bases. Trimming at V came to 5 bases and at J to 4 bases, leaving 6 bases not matched to a gene. CDR3 length: 15 amino acids. CDR1 and CDR2 (germline): SGHVS, FQNEAQ. The CDR3 protein is CASSLGQGSGNTIYF. The CDR3, as DNA: TGTGCCAGCAGCCTCGGACAGGGGTCGGGAAACACCATATATTTT.

The CDR3 DNA sequence: TGTGCCAGCAGTTTAAGGAGACAGGGGGCTAATGAGCAGTTCTTC. This gives the protein CASSLRRQGANEQFF. The V call is TRBV27, the J call TRBJ2-1; 10 bases align to TRBD1. Trimming cost V 2 bases and J 7 bases; bases outside gene matches: 5. The length of the CDR3 is 15 residues. Germline CDR1 MNHEY, CDR2 SMNVEV (reference sequence).

This chain connects TRBV6-1 to TRBJ2-3, with 9 nucleotides matching TRBD2. Per the germline V gene, CDR1 is MNHNS and CDR2 is SASEGT. This CDR3 comprises 17 residues. Trimming at V came to 0 bases and at J to 7 bases, leaving 11 bases not matched to a gene. The CDR3 bases are TGTGCCAGCAGTGAAGCAGGGGCGGGGGGGCTCCCGTATACGCAGTATTTT. It is translated as CASSEAGAGGLPYTQYF.

This clone was counted between two and nine times. This rearrangement joins TRBV9 to TRBJ1-1, with D maybe TRBD1 (6 bases). Germline assignment: CDR1 SGDLS and CDR2 YYNGEE. The CDR3 extends over 14 amino acids. Between the trimmed V and J ends, which lost 0 bases and 6 bases, there was a span of 12 bases. As DNA, the CDR3 is TGTGCCAGCAGCGTAGTAGGGGGTAACCCTGAAGCTTTCTTT. It is translated as CASSVVGGNPEAFF.

The J gene is TRBJ2-3, the V gene TRBV5-1; 12 bases align to TRBD2. CDR1 and CDR2 (germline): SGHRS, YFSETQ. With 4 bases clipped from V and 3 bases from J, the junction kept 6 bases outside the gene matches. CDR3 length: 16 residues. CDR3 loop: CASSLSGLAGTDTQYF. DNA for the CDR3: TGCGCCAGCAGCCTATCAGGACTAGCGGGGACAGATACGCAGTATTTT.

For the CDR3, the DNA is TGTGCCAGCAGTGGAGACACCGGGGAGCTGTTTTTT. Translation: CASSGDTGELFF. The chain carries TRBV6-4 and TRBJ2-2; D not resolved. V dropped 4 bases and J dropped 3 bases, with 3 bases sitting between them. This CDR3 is 12 amino acids long. Germline V lookup: CDR1 MRHNA, CDR2 SNTAGT.

This clone appeared a single time. CDR3 coding DNA: TGCAGCGTTGAACTTCTGGCGGGGGGCACAGATACGCAGTATTTT. Protein: CSVELLAGGTDTQYF. V gene TRBV29-1 combines with J gene TRBJ2-3; the match to TRBD2 covers 7 bases. With 2 bases clipped from V and 1 base from J, the junction kept 6 bases outside the gene matches. This CDR3 contains 15 residues. The germline CDR1 and CDR2 sequences are SQVTM and ANQGSEA.

The J gene is TRBJ2-1, the V gene TRBV6-5; a weak D match, TRBD2 (6 bases). CDR1 MNHEY and CDR2 SVGAGI come from the germline V gene. Trimming left V 7 bases short and J 5 bases short, with 12 bases between. This CDR3 spans 13 amino acids. The DNA for the CDR3 is TGTGCCAGCACCCAGACTAGAAACAATGAGCAGTTCTTC. It translates to CASTQTRNNEQFF.

The rearrangement uses TRBV28 and TRBJ2-7; 7 nucleotides match TRBD1. There are 14 residues in the CDR3. Trimming removed 4 bases from V and 5 bases from J; junction bases left unmatched: 8. The germline CDR1 and CDR2 sequences are MDHEN and SYDVKM. CDR3 amino acids: CASSSPGQFDEQYF. Here the CDR3 DNA reads TGTGCCAGCAGTTCGCCGGGACAGTTCGACGAGCAGTACTTC. Drawing the rest from reference TRBV28 and TRBJ2-7, the complete variable domain is DVKVTQSSRYLVKRTGEKVFLECVQDMDHENMFWYRQDPGLGLRLIYFSYDVKMKEKGDIPEGYSVSREKKERFSLILESASTNQTSMYLCASSSPGQFDEQYFGPGTRLTVT.